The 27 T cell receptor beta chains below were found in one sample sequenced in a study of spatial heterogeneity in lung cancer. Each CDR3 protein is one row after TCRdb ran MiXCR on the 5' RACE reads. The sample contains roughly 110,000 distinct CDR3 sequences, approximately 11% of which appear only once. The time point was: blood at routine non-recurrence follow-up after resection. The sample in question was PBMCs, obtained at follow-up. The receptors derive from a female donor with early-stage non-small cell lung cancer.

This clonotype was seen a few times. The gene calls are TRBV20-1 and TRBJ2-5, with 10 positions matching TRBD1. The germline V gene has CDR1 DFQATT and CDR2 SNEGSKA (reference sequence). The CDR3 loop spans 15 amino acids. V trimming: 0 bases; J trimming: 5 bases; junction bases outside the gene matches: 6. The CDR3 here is CSARDQTGGTETQYF. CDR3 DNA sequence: TGCAGTGCTAGAGACCAGACAGGGGGCACCGAGACCCAGTACTTC.

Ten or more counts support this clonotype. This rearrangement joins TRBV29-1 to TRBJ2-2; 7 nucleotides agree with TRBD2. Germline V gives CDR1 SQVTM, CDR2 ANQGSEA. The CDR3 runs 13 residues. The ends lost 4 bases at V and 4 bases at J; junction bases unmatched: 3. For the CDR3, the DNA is TGCAGCGTTGCAGCGGGACCCACCGGGGAGCTGTTTTTT. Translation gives CSVAAGPTGELFF.

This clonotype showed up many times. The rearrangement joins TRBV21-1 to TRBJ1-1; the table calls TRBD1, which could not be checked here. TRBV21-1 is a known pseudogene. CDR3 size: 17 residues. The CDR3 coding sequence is TGTGCCAGCAGCAATCGGACAGGGAAGTGTTCAACCACTGAAGCTTTCTTT. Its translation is CASSNRTGKCSTTEAFF.

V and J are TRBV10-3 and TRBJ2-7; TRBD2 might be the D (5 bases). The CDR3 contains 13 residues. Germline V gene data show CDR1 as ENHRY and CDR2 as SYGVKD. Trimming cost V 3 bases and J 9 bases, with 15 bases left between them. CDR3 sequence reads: CAISERGELAQYF. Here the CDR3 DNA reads TGTGCCATCAGTGAACGGGGAGAGCTCGCGCAGTACTTC.

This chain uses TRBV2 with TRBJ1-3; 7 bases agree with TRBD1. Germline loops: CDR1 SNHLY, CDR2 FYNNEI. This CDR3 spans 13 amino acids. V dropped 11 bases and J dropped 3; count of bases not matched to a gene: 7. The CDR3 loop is CAGTADIGNTIYF. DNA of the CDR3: TGTGCCGGGACAGCGGACATTGGAAACACCATATATTTT. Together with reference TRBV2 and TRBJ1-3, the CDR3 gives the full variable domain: EPEVTQTPSHQVTQMGQEVILRCVPISNHLYFYWYRQILGQKVEFLVSFYNNEISEKSEIFDDQFSVERPDGSNFTLKIRSTKLEDSAMYFCAGTADIGNTIYFGEGSWLTVV.

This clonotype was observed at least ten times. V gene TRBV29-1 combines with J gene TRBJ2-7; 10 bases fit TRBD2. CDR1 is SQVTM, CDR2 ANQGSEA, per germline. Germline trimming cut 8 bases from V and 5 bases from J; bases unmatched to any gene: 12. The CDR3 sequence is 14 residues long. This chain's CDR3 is CSSSPGLAADEQYF. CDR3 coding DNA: TGCAGCTCCAGCCCTGGACTAGCGGCTGACGAGCAGTACTTC.

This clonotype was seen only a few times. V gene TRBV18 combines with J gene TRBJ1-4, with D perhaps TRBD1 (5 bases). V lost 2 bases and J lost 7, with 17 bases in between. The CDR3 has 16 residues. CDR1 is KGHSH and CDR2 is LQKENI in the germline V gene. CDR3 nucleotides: TGTGCCAGCTCACCATCCCTCCGGGACTCGGGTGAAAAACTGTTTTTT. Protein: CASSPSLRDSGEKLFF.

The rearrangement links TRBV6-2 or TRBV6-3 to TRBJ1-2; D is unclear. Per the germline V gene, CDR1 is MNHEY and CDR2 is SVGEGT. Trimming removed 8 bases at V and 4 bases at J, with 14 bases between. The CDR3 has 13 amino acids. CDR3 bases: TGTGCCAGCCGATTAGACGGACGCTATGGCTACACCTTC. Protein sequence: CASRLDGRYGYTF.

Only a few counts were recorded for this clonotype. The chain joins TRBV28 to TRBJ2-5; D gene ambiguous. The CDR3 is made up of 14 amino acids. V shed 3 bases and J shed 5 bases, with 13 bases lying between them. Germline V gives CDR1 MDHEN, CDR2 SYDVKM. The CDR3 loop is CASSFTLTTETQYF. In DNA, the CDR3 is TGTGCCAGCAGTTTCACCTTGACGACGGAGACCCAGTACTTC.

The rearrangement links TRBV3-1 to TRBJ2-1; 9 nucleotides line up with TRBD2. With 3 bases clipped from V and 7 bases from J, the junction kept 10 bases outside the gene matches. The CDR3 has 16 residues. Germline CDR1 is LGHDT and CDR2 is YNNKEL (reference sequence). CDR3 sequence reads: CASSQTGLAKVNEQFF. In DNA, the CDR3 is TGTGCCAGCAGCCAGACGGGACTAGCTAAGGTTAATGAGCAGTTCTTC.

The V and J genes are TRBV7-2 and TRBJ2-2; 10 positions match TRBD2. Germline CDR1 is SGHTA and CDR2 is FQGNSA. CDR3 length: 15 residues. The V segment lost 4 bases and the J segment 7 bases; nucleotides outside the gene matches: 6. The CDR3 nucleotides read TGTGCCAGCAGCTCGCTAGCGGGAGCCGTCGGGGAGCTGTTTTTT. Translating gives CASSSLAGAVGELFF.

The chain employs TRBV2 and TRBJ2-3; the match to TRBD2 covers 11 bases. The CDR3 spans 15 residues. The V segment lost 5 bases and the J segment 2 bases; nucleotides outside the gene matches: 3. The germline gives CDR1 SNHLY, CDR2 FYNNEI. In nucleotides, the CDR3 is TGTGCCAGCAGTACTAGCGGGAGCTCCACAGATACGCAGTATTTT. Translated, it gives CASSTSGSSTDTQYF.

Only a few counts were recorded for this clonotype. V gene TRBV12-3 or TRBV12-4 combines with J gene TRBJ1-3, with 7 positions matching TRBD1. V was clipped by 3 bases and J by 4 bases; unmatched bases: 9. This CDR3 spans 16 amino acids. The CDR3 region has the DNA TGTGCCAGCAGTTTCGCCGGGACAGCTTTCGGAAACACCATATATTTT. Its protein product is CASSFAGTAFGNTIYF.

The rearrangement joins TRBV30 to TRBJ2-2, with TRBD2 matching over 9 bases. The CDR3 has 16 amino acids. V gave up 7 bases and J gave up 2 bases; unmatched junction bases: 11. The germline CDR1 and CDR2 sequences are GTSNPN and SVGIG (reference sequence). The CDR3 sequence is CAFTRAGGPNTGELFF. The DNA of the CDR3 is TGTGCCTTCACGCGGGCGGGAGGGCCTAACACCGGGGAGCTGTTTTTT.

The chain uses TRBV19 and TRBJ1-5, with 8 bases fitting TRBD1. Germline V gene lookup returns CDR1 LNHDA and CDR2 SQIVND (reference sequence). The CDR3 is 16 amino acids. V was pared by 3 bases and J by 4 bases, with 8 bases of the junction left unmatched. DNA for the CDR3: TGTGCCAGTAGTATGGGCCGACAGGGGCCAAATCAGCCCCAGCATTTT. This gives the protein CASSMGRQGPNQPQHF.

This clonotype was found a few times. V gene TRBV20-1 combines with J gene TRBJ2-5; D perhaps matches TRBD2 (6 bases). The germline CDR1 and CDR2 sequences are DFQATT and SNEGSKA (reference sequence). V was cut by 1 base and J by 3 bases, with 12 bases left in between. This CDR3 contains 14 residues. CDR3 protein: CSARVGRTKETQYF. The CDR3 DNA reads TGCAGTGCTAGAGTAGGACGGACTAAAGAGACCCAGTACTTC.

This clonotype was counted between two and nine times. The CDR3 here is CASSPMAVADSYNEQFF. DNA for the CDR3: TGTGCCAGCAGCCCCATGGCGGTAGCGGACTCCTACAATGAGCAGTTCTTC. This chain uses TRBV27 with TRBJ2-1; weak D call: TRBD2 (6 bases). From germline, CDR1 is MNHEY and CDR2 SMNVEV (reference sequence). The CDR3 totals 17 residues. V gave up 6 bases and J gave up 0 bases, with 18 bases separating them.

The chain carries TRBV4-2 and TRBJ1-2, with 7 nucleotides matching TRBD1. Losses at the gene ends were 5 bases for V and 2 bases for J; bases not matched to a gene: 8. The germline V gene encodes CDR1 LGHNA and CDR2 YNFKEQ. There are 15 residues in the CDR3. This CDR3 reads CASSSIEGGNYGYTF. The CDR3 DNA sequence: TGTGCCAGCAGCTCAATCGAAGGGGGCAACTATGGCTACACCTTC.

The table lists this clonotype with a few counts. This CDR3 reads CASSSQGLAGRYNEQFF. CDR3 DNA sequence: TGTGCCAGTAGTTCACAGGGACTAGCGGGAAGGTATAATGAGCAGTTCTTC. V and J are TRBV19 and TRBJ2-1; 13 nucleotides match TRBD2. Germline V CDR1 and CDR2: LNHDA, SQIVND (reference sequence). The CDR3 runs 17 residues. V dropped 5 bases and J dropped 7; count of bases not matched to a gene: 11.

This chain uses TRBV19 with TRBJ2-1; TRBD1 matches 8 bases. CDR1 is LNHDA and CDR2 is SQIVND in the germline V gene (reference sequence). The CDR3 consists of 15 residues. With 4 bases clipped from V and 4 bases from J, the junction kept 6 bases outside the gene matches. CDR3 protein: CASSRGWDRYNEQFF. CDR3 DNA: TGTGCCAGTAGTAGGGGGTGGGACAGGTACAATGAGCAGTTCTTC.

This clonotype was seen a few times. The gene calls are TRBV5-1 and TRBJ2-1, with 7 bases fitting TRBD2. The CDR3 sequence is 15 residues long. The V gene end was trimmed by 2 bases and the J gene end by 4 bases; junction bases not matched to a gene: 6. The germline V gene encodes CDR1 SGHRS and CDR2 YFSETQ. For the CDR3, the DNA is TGCGCCAGCAGCTTAATGGCTAGCGGATACAATGAGCAGTTCTTC. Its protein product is CASSLMASGYNEQFF.

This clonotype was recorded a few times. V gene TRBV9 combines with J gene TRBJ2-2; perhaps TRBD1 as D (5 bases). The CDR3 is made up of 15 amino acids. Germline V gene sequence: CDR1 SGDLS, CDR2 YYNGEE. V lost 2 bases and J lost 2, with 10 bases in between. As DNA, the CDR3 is TGTGCCAGCAGCGTGACAGCTTTTAACACCGGGGAGCTGTTTTTT. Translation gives CASSVTAFNTGELFF. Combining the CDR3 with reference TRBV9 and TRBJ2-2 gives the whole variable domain DSGVTQTPKHLITATGQRVTLRCSPRSGDLSVYWYQQSLDQGLQFLIQYYNGEERAKGNILERFSAQQFPDLHSELNLSSLELGDSALYFCASSVTAFNTGELFFGEGSRLTVL.

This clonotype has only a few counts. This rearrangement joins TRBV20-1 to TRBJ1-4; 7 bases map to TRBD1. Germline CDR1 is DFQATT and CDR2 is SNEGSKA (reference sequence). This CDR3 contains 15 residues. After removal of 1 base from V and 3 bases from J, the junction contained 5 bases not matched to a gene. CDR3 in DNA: TGCAGTGCTAGAGGCTCAGGGGGTTCTAATGAAAAACTGTTTTTT. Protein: CSARGSGGSNEKLFF.

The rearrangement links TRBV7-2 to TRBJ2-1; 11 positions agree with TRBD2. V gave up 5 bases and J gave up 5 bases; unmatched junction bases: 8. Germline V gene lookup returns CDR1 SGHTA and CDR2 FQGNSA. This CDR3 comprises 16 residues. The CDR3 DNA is TGTGCCAGCAGCCCAAGGACTAGCGGGCTCAACAATGAGCAGTTCTTC. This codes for CASSPRTSGLNNEQFF.

CDR3: CASSLVQGHTGELFF. CDR3 in DNA: TGTGCCAGCAGTTTGGTTCAGGGACACACCGGGGAGCTGTTTTTT. This sequence joins TRBV6-5 and TRBJ2-2; D tentatively reads TRBD1 or TRBD2 (5 bases each). V shed 4 bases and J shed 3 bases, with 12 bases lying between them. CDR1 and CDR2 (germline): MNHEY, SVGAGI. The CDR3 contains 15 residues.

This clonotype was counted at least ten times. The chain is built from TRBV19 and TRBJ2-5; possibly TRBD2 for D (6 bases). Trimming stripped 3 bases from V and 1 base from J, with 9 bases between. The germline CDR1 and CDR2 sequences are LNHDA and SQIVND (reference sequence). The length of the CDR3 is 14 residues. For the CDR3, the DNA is TGTGCCAGTAGTATCGGCGGGACCCAAGAGACCCAGTACTTC. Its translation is CASSIGGTQETQYF.

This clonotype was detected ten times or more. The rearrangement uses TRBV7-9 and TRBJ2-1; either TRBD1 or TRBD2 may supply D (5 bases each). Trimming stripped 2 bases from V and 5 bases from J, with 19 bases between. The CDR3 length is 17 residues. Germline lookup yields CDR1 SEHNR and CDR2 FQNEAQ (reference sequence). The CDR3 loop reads CASSLNLGTPNHNEQFF. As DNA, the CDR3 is TGTGCCAGCAGCTTAAATTTAGGGACCCCCAATCACAATGAGCAGTTCTTC.